This TCR beta chain was retrieved from a study of CD8+ T cells in alopecia areata. About the research overall: People stayed on tofacitinib for 6 to 18 months, then stopped the drug for 6 months. Study results and caveats: Sequencing of scalp samples also captures resident alphabeta T cells of normal skin.

The sequencing template was cDNA reverse transcribed from extracted RNA. TCRdb keeps only in-frame clones here, not all; method: immunoSEQ multiplex PCR. Among some 120,000 clones, approximately 58% were seen once, and the ten largest hold roughly 4.3%. Points on this clone: The antigen remains undetermined.

CDR1 and CDR2 (germline): LNHDA, SQIVND (reference sequence). The CDR3 runs 13 residues. Trimming removed 1 base from V and 4 bases from J, with 7 bases in between. Specimens obtained from alopecia areata patients comprised lesional scalp punch biopsies and peripheral blood. The sequencing here drew on CD4+ T cells sorted from blood, taken at week 0. This rearrangement joins TRBV19 to TRBJ1-1; D unresolved. The clonotype was recovered from a human donor with alopecia areata. The CDR3 DNA is TGTGCCAGTAGTATAGCTCAGGCCACTGAAGCTTTCTTT. Translation: CASSIAQATEAFF.